The entry below describes one T cell receptor (beta chain). The antigen is not known. CDR1 and CDR2 from the germline V gene are LNHDA and SQIVND (reference sequence). V dropped 3 bases and J dropped 6; count of bases not matched to a gene: 11. The CDR3 loop spans 16 amino acids. This specimen belongs to a study of cytomegalovirus exposure and HLA in healthy donors. Findings and caveats of the study: Compared with the roughly 700-donor mean, an Asian-associated ancestry cluster reportedly had fewer N-insertions, according to a later analysis.

The PCR was carried out with 60 Vbeta primers and 13 Jbeta primers. Generated by immunoSEQ multiplex PCR, the TCRdb table keeps only in-frame clones and is missing some. The sample shows some 110,000 clones, roughly 80% of them seen only once. Input material: PBMCs. The chain links TRBV19 to TRBJ1-5; the match to TRBD1 covers 7 bases. This sequence originates from a man in his forties in good health and CMV-seronegative. The DNA of the CDR3 is TGTGCCAGTAGTATGGGCCGACAGGGTACCCTTCAGCCCCAGCATTTT. This sequence encodes CASSMGRQGTLQPQHF.